The 21 T cell receptor beta chains in this list originate from one sample, sequenced in a study of CXCR3-negative and CXCR3-positive naive CD8 T cells. Study findings and constraints: CXCR3-expressing naive cells carried TRB CDR3s more hydrophobic than those of CXCR3-negative naive cells.

The libraries of TRB cDNA were constructed through 5' RACE using UMI labels. With the 5' RACE reads reprocessed, TCRdb shows one record per CDR3 protein and no DNA. Its table lists 80,000 to 100,000 distinct CDR3 sequences. Which antigens these TCRs recognize remains unknown. Material for sequencing was naive CXCR3+ CD8+ T cells from blood. The subset denotes: CD45RO-CCR7+CD27+CD95- naive CD8+ T cells expressing CXCR3 (TNR3+). Receptors were obtained from a human donor in good health. Some clones in this sample may be carry-over from other donors' samples.

This chain uses TRBV6-5 with TRBJ2-3; without DNA, the TCRdb call of TRBD2 cannot be checked. The CDR3 sequence is 15 residues long. Germline V CDR1 and CDR2: MNHEY, SVGAGI. CDR3 sequence reads: CASSYGLAVADTQYF.

The chain carries TRBV12-3 or TRBV12-4 and TRBJ2-1; TCRdb's D call, TRBD1, is unchecked because there is no DNA. The CDR3 consists of 14 residues. CDR3: CASSFSGGFDEQFF.

The rearrangement uses TRBV27 and TRBJ2-1; the TCRdb call, TRBD2, lacks DNA for checking. The CDR3 has 15 amino acids. Per germline, CDR1 MNHEY and CDR2 SMNVEV (reference sequence). The CDR3 reads CASSLGLAGLDEQFF.

This sequence joins TRBV3-1 and TRBJ2-2; TCRdb lists TRBD2, though no DNA is available to test this call. This CDR3 has 16 residues. Germline V gives CDR1 LGHDT, CDR2 YNNKEL (reference sequence). CDR3 protein: CASTQGERGNTGELFF.

V usage is TRBV5-5 and J usage is TRBJ1-1; TCRdb names TRBD1, which stays unverified in the absence of DNA. The CDR3 extends over 18 amino acids. Per germline, CDR1 SGHKS and CDR2 YYEKEE (reference sequence). The CDR3 loop reads CASSPYPGEKGETTEAFF.

V usage is TRBV28 and J usage is TRBJ2-7. The germline CDR1 and CDR2 sequences are MDHEN and SYDVKM. The CDR3 consists of 13 residues. CDR3 residues: CASVGVISYEQYF.

The chain couples TRBV7-2 to TRBJ2-7. CDR1 is SGHTA, CDR2 FQGNSA, per germline. The CDR3 is 13 amino acids. CDR3 protein: CASSLEVGYEQYF.

This rearrangement joins TRBV7-8 to TRBJ2-7; the D call from TCRdb, TRBD1, cannot be confirmed without DNA. Germline CDR1 reads SGHVS; CDR2 reads FQNEAQ. The CDR3 runs 13 residues. The CDR3 protein is CASSRDRPYEQYF. The full variable domain, completed using reference TRBV7-8 and TRBJ2-7, is GAGVSQSPRYKVAKRGQDVALRCDPISGHVSLFWYQQALGQGPEFLTYFQNEAQLDKSGLPSDRFFAERPEGSVSTLKIQRTQQEDSAVYLCASSRDRPYEQYFGPGTRLTVT.

The chain couples TRBV7-9 to TRBJ2-3; TCRdb lists TRBD1, though no DNA is available to test this call. Germline-derived CDR1 and CDR2 are SEHNR and FQNEAQ (reference sequence). The CDR3 consists of 16 residues. CDR3 sequence: CASSPDRDRRTDTQYF.

The chain is built from TRBV11-2 and TRBJ1-6; as DNA is missing, the TRBD1 call by TCRdb cannot be tested. The CDR3 length is 15 residues. CDR1 SGHAT and CDR2 FQNNGV come from the germline V gene. CDR3 sequence reads: CASSLADRVISPLHF.

V gene TRBV14 combines with J gene TRBJ2-7; the D gene TCRdb calls, TRBD1, cannot be checked with no DNA. CDR1 is SGHDN, CDR2 FVKESK, per germline. CDR3 length: 15 residues. This CDR3 reads CASSARQGSPYEQYF.

This sequence joins TRBV7-2 and TRBJ2-1; TCRdb's D gene call, TRBD2, goes unchecked for lack of DNA. The CDR3 is made up of 15 amino acids. Germline-derived CDR1 and CDR2 are SGHTA and FQGNSA. The CDR3 is CASSISGRPFNEQFF.

This chain joins TRBV4-2 and TRBJ1-5; TCRdb lists TRBD1, though no DNA is available to test this call. Germline V gene data show CDR1 as LGHNA and CDR2 as YNFKEQ. The CDR3 loop spans 17 amino acids. The CDR3 is CASSHTGSVSSTQPQHF.

The chain couples TRBV28 to TRBJ2-5. The CDR3 has 13 residues. The germline V gene encodes CDR1 MDHEN and CDR2 SYDVKM. The CDR3: CASSLLSQETQYF.

The chain couples TRBV27 to TRBJ2-7; the D call from TCRdb, TRBD2, cannot be confirmed without DNA. Germline loops: CDR1 MNHEY, CDR2 SMNVEV (reference sequence). The CDR3 has 13 amino acids. CDR3 loop: CASSALDSYEQYF.

This sequence joins TRBV28 and TRBJ1-4; the D gene TCRdb calls, TRBD1, cannot be checked with no DNA. CDR3 length equals 15 residues. Germline CDR1 and CDR2: MDHEN and SYDVKM. The CDR3 here is CASSPQNGPNEKLFF.

The V gene is TRBV7-2, the J gene TRBJ2-1; TCRdb designates TRBD2, a call that cannot be tested without DNA. Germline values: CDR1 SGHTA, CDR2 FQGNSA. The CDR3 spans 17 residues. CDR3 region: CASSRTSGGPPYNEQFF.

The chain is built from TRBV28 and TRBJ2-5; TCRdb returns TRBD1, unconfirmable since there is no DNA. The CDR3 covers 16 residues. Germline lookup yields CDR1 MDHEN and CDR2 SYDVKM. CDR3 sequence reads: CASTTGQAQFAETQYF.

The V call is TRBV7-9, the J call TRBJ2-7; absent DNA, TCRdb's TRBD2 call cannot be checked. This CDR3 is built from 17 residues. CDR1 and CDR2 from the germline V gene are SEHNR and FQNEAQ (reference sequence). The CDR3 sequence is CASSSTFGDYSSYEQYF.

This rearrangement joins TRBV27 to TRBJ1-1. In germline, CDR1 is MNHEY, CDR2 SMNVEV (reference sequence). The CDR3 is 15 residues long. The CDR3 loop reads CASSLSLIGNTEAFF.

The V gene is TRBV4-3, the J gene TRBJ2-3; the D gene TCRdb calls, TRBD2, cannot be checked with no DNA. The CDR3 totals 17 residues. The V gene's germline CDR1 is LGHNA and CDR2 YSLEER. CDR3: CASSQEFVADGADTQYF.